Listed here are 30 T cell receptor beta chains from one sample, sequenced in a study of CD8+CD57+ T cells in acquired aplastic anemia. Only patients with CD8+CD57+ cell expansion on flow cytometry were chosen for sequencing. The use of genomic DNA as template underpinned the TCR beta VDJ and CDR3 profiling. TCRdb redid the calling of the reads with MiXCR, one entry per CDR3 protein. In the table there are fewer than 200,000 distinct CDR3 sequences, roughly 43% of which are singletons. The sample comprised sorted CD4+, CD8+, or CD8+CD57+ T cells (not recorded which) from PBMCs. These receptors were obtained from a human donor with aplastic anemia.

There are a few counts of this clonotype. The chain is built from TRBV3-1 and TRBJ2-7; 9 nucleotides agree with TRBD1. The CDR3 extends over 16 amino acids. Trimming removed 4 bases from V and 5 bases from J; junction bases left unmatched: 12. Germline assignment: CDR1 LGHDT and CDR2 YNNKEL (reference sequence). The CDR3 DNA sequence: TGTGCCAGCAGCCGAGAGGCTAGGGGACAGGGTCACGAGCAGTACTTC. Protein sequence: CASSREARGQGHEQYF.

The chain has TRBV20-1 and TRBJ1-1; D perhaps matches TRBD1 (6 bases). V was shortened by 4 bases and J by 6 bases, with 9 bases between the two germline ends. There are 11 residues in the CDR3. CDR1 is DFQATT, CDR2 SNEGSKA, per germline (reference sequence). The CDR3 DNA reads TGCAGTGCTACCAGGGGTGCTGAAGCTTTCTTT. It codes for CSATRGAEAFF.

The chain recombines TRBV7-9 with TRBJ1-2; no clear D. This CDR3 comprises 14 residues. Germline V gives CDR1 SEHNR, CDR2 FQNEAQ (reference sequence). V lost 1 base and J 3 bases, leaving 9 bases between the germline ends. The DNA of the CDR3 is TGTGCCAGCAGCTTAGTAGACCGATACTATGGCTACACCTTC. Translation gives CASSLVDRYYGYTF.

The V call is TRBV6-2 or TRBV6-3, the J call TRBJ1-6, with TRBD1 matching 9 bases. V gave up 5 bases and J gave up 10 bases; unmatched junction bases: 3. The CDR3 consists of 13 residues. In germline, CDR1 is MNHEY, CDR2 SVGEGT. Here the CDR3 DNA reads TGTGCCAGCAGTCGGACAGGGGTGTCACCCCTCCACTTT. Translating it yields CASSRTGVSPLHF.

V usage is TRBV12-3 or TRBV12-4 and J usage is TRBJ1-6; 7 bases fit TRBD1. The CDR3 has 15 residues. V lost 2 bases and J lost 8; bases outside the gene matches: 6. The CDR3 reads CASSLQQGVDSPLHF. The CDR3 DNA sequence: TGTGCCAGCAGTTTACAGCAGGGGGTTGATTCACCCCTCCACTTT.

The genes are TRBV20-1 and TRBJ2-3; D gene unclear. V was trimmed by 6 bases and J by 0 bases, leaving 13 bases between them. The V gene's germline CDR1 is DFQATT and CDR2 SNEGSKA (reference sequence). This CDR3 contains 14 residues. Here the CDR3 reads CSAPWGPSTDTQYF. For the CDR3, the DNA is TGCAGTGCGCCGTGGGGTCCTAGCACAGATACGCAGTATTTT.

This clonotype was seen a single time. No conserved phenylalanine or tryptophan is present at the end of the CDR3, so a read error is the likely explanation. The J gene is TRBJ1-2, the V gene TRBV2; D might be TRBD1 (5 bases). The CDR3 consists of 13 residues. CDR1 is SNHLY, CDR2 FYNNEI, per germline. The V end lost 1 base, the J end lost 5 bases, and 8 bases lay between the germline ends. The chain's CDR3 is CASSEGRDYGYTS. CDR3 DNA: TGTGCCAGCAGTGAAGGCAGGGATTATGGCTACACCTCC.

Worth noting for this clonotype: An end of the junction does not agree with germline; a read error may underlie this. In nucleotides, the CDR3 is TGTGCCCCCAGTACGGTGGGATCCTACGAGCAGTACTTC. It translates to CAPSTVGSYEQYF. This rearrangement joins TRBV24-1 to TRBJ2-7; D not certain. The germline CDR1 and CDR2 sequences are KGHDR and SFDVKD. There are 13 residues in the CDR3.

There are a few counts of this clonotype. The chain carries TRBV15 and TRBJ2-2; the D is unclear. Per germline, CDR1 LNHNV and CDR2 YYDKDF (reference sequence). With 1 base removed from V and 4 bases from J, the gap between germline ends came to 7 bases. The CDR3 is 14 residues long. This CDR3 is CATSRARVTGELFF. The DNA for the CDR3 is TGTGCCACCAGCAGAGCCCGGGTCACCGGGGAGCTGTTTTTT.

The V and J genes are TRBV5-1 and TRBJ2-1, with a weak D call TRBD2 (5 bases). This CDR3 contains 11 residues. Trimming removed 4 bases at V and 13 bases at J, with 12 bases between. The germline V gene has CDR1 SGHRS and CDR2 YFSETQ. Here the CDR3 reads CASSADSRQFF. CDR3 bases: TGCGCCAGCAGCGCGGACTCGCGCCAGTTCTTC.

The chain employs TRBV7-3 and TRBJ1-2; 9 bases are a match to TRBD1. CDR1 and CDR2 from the germline V gene are SGHTA and FQGTGA. This CDR3 is built from 19 residues. V gave up 5 bases and J gave up 5 bases; unmatched junction bases: 21. CDR3 bases: TGTGCCAGCAGCGAAGATCCCTCGGGGACAGGGCCAAAAAGTTATGGCTACACCTTC. This encodes CASSEDPSGTGPKSYGYTF.

This clonotype was seen repeatedly, ten times or more. The rearrangement joins TRBV7-8 to TRBJ1-1; D uncertain. The germline V gene has CDR1 SGHVS and CDR2 FQNEAQ. The CDR3 has 14 residues. V was cut by 1 base and J by 1 base, with 7 bases left in between. The CDR3 region has the DNA TGTGCCAGCAGCTTAGAGTGGGGGAACACTGAAGCTTTCTTT. It translates to CASSLEWGNTEAFF.

To note about this clonotype: It may be a read error: a sequence one base away is much more abundant. The rearrangement links TRBV11-2 to TRBJ1-1; D is unclear. Per the germline V gene, CDR1 is SGHAT and CDR2 is FQNNGV. CDR3 length: 14 residues. The CDR3 DNA reads as TGTGCCAGCACCACTTGGGTGGCAGGCACTGAAGCTCTCTTT. Its translation: CASTTWVAGTEALF.

This chain joins TRBV29-1 and TRBJ2-7; TRBD2 agrees at 12 bases. Germline V gene lookup returns CDR1 SQVTM and CDR2 ANQGSEA. This CDR3 is built from 13 residues. V shed 4 bases and J 6 bases; nucleotides not matched to a gene: 4. CDR3 sequence: CSVGTSGMGEQYF. CDR3 coding DNA: TGCAGCGTTGGGACTAGCGGGATGGGCGAGCAGTACTTC.

This clonotype was seen once. CDR3 nucleotides: TGTGCCAGCAGTGATACGGACAGGTCCGGGGAGCTGTTTTTT. Translation: CASSDTDRSGELFF. V is TRBV6-4 and J is TRBJ2-2; 7 bases map to TRBD1. The CDR3 runs to 14 residues. CDR1 and CDR2 from the germline V gene are MRHNA and SNTAGT. The J segment lost 6 bases and the V segment lost 3 bases, leaving 4 bases of the junction unmatched.

This clonotype was picked up many times. The J gene is TRBJ2-3, the V gene TRBV7-9; no reliable D call. Germline CDR1 and CDR2: SEHNR and FQNEAQ (reference sequence). V lost 5 bases to trimming and J lost 4 bases, with 10 bases between them. This CDR3 contains 13 residues. CDR3 residues: CASSARLSDTQYF. The CDR3 DNA follows: TGTGCCAGCAGCGCCAGACTCTCAGATACGCAGTATTTT.

This clonotype was recorded many times. The chain recombines TRBV5-1 with TRBJ1-1, with no clear D. Trimming shortened V by 5 bases and J by 5 bases, and 16 bases separated the two germline ends. This CDR3 has 14 residues. The germline V gene encodes CDR1 SGHRS and CDR2 YFSETQ. The CDR3 DNA reads as TGCGCCAGCAGTCTGGACCAGGCGGGGACTGAAGCTTTCTTT. This translates into CASSLDQAGTEAFF. Drawing the rest from reference TRBV5-1 and TRBJ1-1, the complete variable domain is KAGVTQTPRYLIKTRGQQVTLSCSPISGHRSVSWYQQTPGQGLQFLFEYFSETQRNKGNFPGRFSGRQFSNSRSEMNVSTLELGDSALYLCASSLDQAGTEAFFGQGTRLTVV.

The sample holds one count of this clonotype. The genes are TRBV15 and TRBJ1-4, with a tentative D call TRBD1 (6 bases). The CDR3 sequence is 16 residues long. The germline V gene has CDR1 LNHNV and CDR2 YYDKDF (reference sequence). Trimming removed 3 bases at V and 7 bases at J, with 18 bases between. The CDR3 region has the DNA TGTGCCACCAGCAGTGCTAAACCGGGACAAATTGAAAAACTGTTTTTT. Amino acid sequence: CATSSAKPGQIEKLFF.

The rearrangement uses TRBV27 and TRBJ2-2; no definite D call. V was shortened by 2 bases and J by 1 base, with 8 bases between the two germline ends. Germline values: CDR1 MNHEY, CDR2 SMNVEV (reference sequence). CDR3 size: 15 residues. CDR3 sequence: CASSLIGRNTGELFF. The DNA of the CDR3 is TGTGCCAGCAGTTTAATCGGCAGGAACACCGGGGAGCTGTTTTTT.

The sample holds many counts of this clonotype. This sequence joins TRBV6-1 and TRBJ1-1; 8 nucleotides agree with TRBD1. The CDR3 spans 15 residues. With 6 bases clipped from V and 4 bases from J, the junction kept 10 bases outside the gene matches. CDR1 and CDR2 (germline): MNHNS, SASEGT. The CDR3 is CASRSGQAKGTEAFF. Written as DNA, the CDR3 is TGTGCCAGCAGATCGGGACAGGCAAAGGGCACTGAAGCTTTCTTT.

This clonotype was counted ten times or more. The genes are TRBV6-1 and TRBJ2-1; TRBD2 matches 13 bases. From germline, CDR1 is MNHNS and CDR2 SASEGT. The CDR3 consists of 16 residues. J gave up 2 bases and V 5 bases, and 3 bases lay outside the gene matches. The CDR3 bases are TGTGCCAGCAGTCCTGGACTAGCGGGGGCCTACAATGAGCAGTTCTTC. It encodes CASSPGLAGAYNEQFF.

This clonotype was seen ten or more times. This chain uses TRBV20-1 with TRBJ1-1, with TRBD1 identical over 9 bases. Germline CDR1 and CDR2: DFQATT and SNEGSKA (reference sequence). V was pared by 4 bases and J by 1 base, with 4 bases of the junction left unmatched. The CDR3 loop spans 14 amino acids. The CDR3 region has the DNA TGCAGTGCTACCTCGGACAGGGGGAACACTGAAGCTTTCTTT. Translation: CSATSDRGNTEAFF.

The chain has TRBV7-8 and TRBJ2-5; D is undetermined. Looked up from germline, CDR1 is SGHVS and CDR2 is FQNEAQ. This CDR3 has 13 residues. The ends were cut back, 5 bases at V and 4 bases at J, with 11 bases in the middle. The CDR3 DNA follows: TGTGCCAGCAGCCTTAACCTCCCAGAGACCCAGTACTTC. Its translation is CASSLNLPETQYF.

The table lists this clonotype with many counts. This CDR3 is CASSPDRSGSPLHF. DNA of the CDR3: TGTGCCAGCTCACCGGACAGGTCGGGATCACCCCTCCACTTT. The chain carries TRBV18 and TRBJ1-6, with 7 bases identical to TRBD1. V was pared by 3 bases and J by 10 bases, with 6 bases of the junction left unmatched. This CDR3 contains 14 residues. Germline loops: CDR1 KGHSH, CDR2 LQKENI.

In its sample, this clonotype was seen a few times. The V and J genes are TRBV29-1 and TRBJ2-7; 9 nucleotides align to TRBD2. Unmatched junction bases numbered 7, after V lost 0 bases and J lost 4 bases. There are 15 residues in the CDR3. Germline V lookup: CDR1 SQVTM, CDR2 ANQGSEA. The chain's CDR3 is CSVEDGLAGWYEQYF. Here the CDR3 DNA reads TGCAGCGTTGAAGATGGGCTAGCGGGATGGTACGAGCAGTACTTC.

This clonotype appeared a few times. The chain has TRBV2 and TRBJ2-6; D not resolved. CDR1 is SNHLY, CDR2 FYNNEI, per germline. Trimming stripped 2 bases from V and 1 base from J, with 6 bases between. The CDR3 loop spans 15 amino acids. The CDR3 loop is CASSESRSGANVLTF. As DNA, the CDR3 is TGTGCCAGCAGTGAAAGTAGATCTGGGGCCAACGTCCTGACTTTC.

This clonotype was recorded many times. The genes are TRBV7-2 and TRBJ1-2, with D perhaps matching TRBD1 (5 bases). Germline V gene lookup returns CDR1 SGHTA and CDR2 FQGNSA. CDR3 length: 14 amino acids. V gave up 6 bases and J gave up 2 bases, with 13 bases separating them. CDR3 sequence (DNA): TGTGCCAGCAGGCAAAAGGGACGGAACTATGGCTACACCTTC. Translating gives CASRQKGRNYGYTF.

The chain couples TRBV9 to TRBJ2-1; unclear D gene. Germline V gives CDR1 SGDLS, CDR2 YYNGEE. This CDR3 has 11 residues. Trimming took off 7 bases at V and 4 bases at J, with 6 bases between the two ends. The CDR3 bases are TGTGCCAGCGGTAGGTACAATGAGCAGTTCTTC. Protein sequence: CASGRYNEQFF.

The J gene is TRBJ2-7, the V gene TRBV6-5; 11 bases are a match to TRBD2. Germline CDR1 is MNHEY and CDR2 is SVGAGI. The CDR3 runs to 17 residues. V was clipped by 1 base and J by 7 bases; unmatched bases: 12. This chain's CDR3 is CASSYYPVGTSGGEQYF. Here the CDR3 DNA reads TGTGCCAGCAGTTACTACCCGGTGGGGACTAGCGGAGGGGAGCAGTACTTC.

This clonotype showed up just once. The J gene is TRBJ2-7, the V gene TRBV2; D is ambiguous. The CDR3 extends over 14 amino acids. Trimming took off 11 bases at V and 0 bases at J, with 17 bases between the two ends. Germline V gives CDR1 SNHLY, CDR2 FYNNEI. The CDR3, as DNA: TGTGCCTTCACTGTTCTATGGGGCTCCTACGAGCAGTACTTC. Translating it yields CAFTVLWGSYEQYF.